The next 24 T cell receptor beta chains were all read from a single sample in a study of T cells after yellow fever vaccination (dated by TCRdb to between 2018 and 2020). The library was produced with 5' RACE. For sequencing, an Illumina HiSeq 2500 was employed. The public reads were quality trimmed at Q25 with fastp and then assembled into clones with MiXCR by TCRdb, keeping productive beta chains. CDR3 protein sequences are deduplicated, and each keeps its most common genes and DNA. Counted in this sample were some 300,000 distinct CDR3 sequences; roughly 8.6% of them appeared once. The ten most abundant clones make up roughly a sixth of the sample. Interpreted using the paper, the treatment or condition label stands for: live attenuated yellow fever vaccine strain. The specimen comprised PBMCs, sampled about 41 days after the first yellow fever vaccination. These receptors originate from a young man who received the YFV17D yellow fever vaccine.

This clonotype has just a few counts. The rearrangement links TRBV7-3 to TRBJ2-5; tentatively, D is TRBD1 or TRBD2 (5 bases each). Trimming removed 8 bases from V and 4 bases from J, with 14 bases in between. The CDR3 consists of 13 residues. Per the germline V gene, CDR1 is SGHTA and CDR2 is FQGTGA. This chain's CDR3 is CASGPGTGETQYF. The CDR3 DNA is TGTGCCAGCGGGCCGGGGACCGGAGAGACCCAGTACTTC.

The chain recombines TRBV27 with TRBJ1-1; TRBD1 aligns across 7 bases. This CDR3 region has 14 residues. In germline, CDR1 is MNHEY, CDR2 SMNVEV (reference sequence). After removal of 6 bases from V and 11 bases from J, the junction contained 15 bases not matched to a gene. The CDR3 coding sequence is TGTGCCAGCAGGAGGTCGGGACAGACTTTAGGGGCTTTCTTT. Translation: CASRRSGQTLGAFF.

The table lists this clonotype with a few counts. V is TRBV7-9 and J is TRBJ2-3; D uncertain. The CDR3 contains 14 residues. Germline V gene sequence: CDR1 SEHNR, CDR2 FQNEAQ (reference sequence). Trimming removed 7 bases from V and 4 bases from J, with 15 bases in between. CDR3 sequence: CASTWGVESDTQYF. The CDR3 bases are TGTGCCAGCACGTGGGGTGTGGAATCAGATACGCAGTATTTT.

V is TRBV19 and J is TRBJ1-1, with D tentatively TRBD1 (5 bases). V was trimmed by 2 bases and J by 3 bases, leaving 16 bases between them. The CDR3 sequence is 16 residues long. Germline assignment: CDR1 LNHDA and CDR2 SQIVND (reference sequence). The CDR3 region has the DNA TGTGCCAGTAGTATACCGCGGCAGGGTTGGGACACTGAAGCTTTCTTT. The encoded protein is CASSIPRQGWDTEAFF.

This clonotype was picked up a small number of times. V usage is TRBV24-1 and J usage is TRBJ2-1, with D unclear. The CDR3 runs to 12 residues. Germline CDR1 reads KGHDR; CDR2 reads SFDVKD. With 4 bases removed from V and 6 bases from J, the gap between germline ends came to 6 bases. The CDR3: CATSEPSNEQFF. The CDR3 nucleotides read TGTGCCACCAGTGAGCCTTCCAATGAGCAGTTCTTC.

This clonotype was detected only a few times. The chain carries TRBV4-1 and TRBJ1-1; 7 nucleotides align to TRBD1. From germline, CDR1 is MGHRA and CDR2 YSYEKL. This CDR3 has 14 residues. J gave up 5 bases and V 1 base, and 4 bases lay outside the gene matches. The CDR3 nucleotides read TGCGCCAGCAGCCAAGCCTCAGGGGGAACTGAAGCTTTCTTT. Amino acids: CASSQASGGTEAFF.

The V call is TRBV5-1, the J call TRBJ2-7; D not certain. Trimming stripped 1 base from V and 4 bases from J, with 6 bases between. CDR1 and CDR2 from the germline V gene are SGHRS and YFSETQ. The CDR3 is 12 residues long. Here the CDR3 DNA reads TGCGCCAGCAGCTTGATCGGATACGAGCAGTACTTC. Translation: CASSLIGYEQYF.

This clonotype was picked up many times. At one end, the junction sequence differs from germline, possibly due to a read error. The CDR3 nucleotides are TGTGCCAGCTCCCAGGACAGGGCCGCCTATTATTCACCCCTCCACTTT. Protein product: CASSQDRAAYYSPLHF. The rearrangement links TRBV18 to TRBJ1-6, with TRBD1 matching over 8 bases. CDR3 size: 16 residues. In germline, CDR1 is KGHSH, CDR2 LQKENI.

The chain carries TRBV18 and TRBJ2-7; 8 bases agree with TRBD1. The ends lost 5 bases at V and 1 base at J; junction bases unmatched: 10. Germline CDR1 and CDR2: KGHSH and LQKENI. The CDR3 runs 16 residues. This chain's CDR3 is CASSNRGVPLSYEQYF. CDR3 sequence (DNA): TGTGCCAGCTCAAACAGGGGGGTTCCCTTATCCTACGAGCAGTACTTC.

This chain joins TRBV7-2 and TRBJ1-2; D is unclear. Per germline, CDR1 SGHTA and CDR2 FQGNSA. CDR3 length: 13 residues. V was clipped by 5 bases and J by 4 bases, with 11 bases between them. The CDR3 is CASSPDGVYGYTF. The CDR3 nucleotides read TGTGCCAGCAGCCCGGACGGTGTCTATGGCTACACCTTC. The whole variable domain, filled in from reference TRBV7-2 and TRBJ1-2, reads GAGVSQSPSNKVTEKGKDVELRCDPISGHTALYWYRQSLGQGLEFLIYFQGNSAPDKSGLPSDRFSAERTGGSVSTLTIQRTQQEDSAVYLCASSPDGVYGYTFGSGTRLTVV.

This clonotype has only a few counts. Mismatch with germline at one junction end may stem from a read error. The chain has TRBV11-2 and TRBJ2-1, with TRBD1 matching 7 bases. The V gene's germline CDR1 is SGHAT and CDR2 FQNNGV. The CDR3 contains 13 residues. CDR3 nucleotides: TGTGCCAGCAGCCTAGACAGGGCCCATGAGCAGTTCTTC. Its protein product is CASSLDRAHEQFF. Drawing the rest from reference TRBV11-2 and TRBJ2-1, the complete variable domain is EAGVAQSPRYKIIEKRQSVAFWCNPISGHATLYWYQQILGQGPKLLIQFQNNGVVDDSQLPKDRFSAERLKGVDSTLKIQPAKLEDSAVYLCASSLDRAHEQFFGPGTRLTVL.

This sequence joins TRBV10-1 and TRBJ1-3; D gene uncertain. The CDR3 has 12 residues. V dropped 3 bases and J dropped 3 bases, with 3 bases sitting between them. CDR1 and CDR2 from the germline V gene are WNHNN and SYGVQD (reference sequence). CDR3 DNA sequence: TGCGCCAGCAGTGAAGTTGGAAACACCATATATTTT. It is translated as CASSEVGNTIYF.

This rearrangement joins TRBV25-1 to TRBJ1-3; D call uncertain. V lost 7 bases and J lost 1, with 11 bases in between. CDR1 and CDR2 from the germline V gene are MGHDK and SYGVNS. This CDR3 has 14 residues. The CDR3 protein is CASNEGMSGNTIYF. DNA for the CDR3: TGTGCCAGCAACGAAGGGATGTCTGGAAACACCATATATTTT.

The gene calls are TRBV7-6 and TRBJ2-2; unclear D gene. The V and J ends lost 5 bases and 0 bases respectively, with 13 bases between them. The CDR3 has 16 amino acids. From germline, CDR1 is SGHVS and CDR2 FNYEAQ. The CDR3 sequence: CASSKRPGSNTGELFF. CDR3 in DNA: TGTGCCAGCAGCAAACGTCCAGGCTCGAACACCGGGGAGCTGTTTTTT.

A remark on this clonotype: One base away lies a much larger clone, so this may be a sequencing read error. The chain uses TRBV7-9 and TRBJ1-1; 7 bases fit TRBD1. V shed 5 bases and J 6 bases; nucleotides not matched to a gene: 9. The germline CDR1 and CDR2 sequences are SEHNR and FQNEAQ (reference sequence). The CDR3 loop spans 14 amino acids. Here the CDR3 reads CASSTRGFGSEAFF. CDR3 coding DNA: TGTGCCAGCAGCACCAGGGGGTTTGGCTCTGAAGCTTTCTTT.

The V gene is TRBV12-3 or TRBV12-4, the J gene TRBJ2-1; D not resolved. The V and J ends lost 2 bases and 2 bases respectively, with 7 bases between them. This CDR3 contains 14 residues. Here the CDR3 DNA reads TGTGCCAGCAGTTTAATGGTTACCTACAATGAGCAGTTCTTC. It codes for CASSLMVTYNEQFF.

CDR3 in DNA: TGCAGTGCTAGAGATAGAGGCAGGGGGTCGGGATCCTACGAGCAGTACTTC. It is translated as CSARDRGRGSGSYEQYF. This chain connects TRBV20-1 to TRBJ2-7; TRBD1 agrees at 7 bases. With 0 bases clipped from V and 1 base from J, the junction kept 12 bases outside the gene matches. The germline gives CDR1 DFQATT, CDR2 SNEGSKA (reference sequence). The CDR3 is 17 residues long.

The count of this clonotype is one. Written as DNA, the CDR3 is TGTGCCAGCAGCTTATCCCCAGCGAAGCAGGAGCAGTTCTTC. Translation: CASSLSPAKQEQFF. V usage is TRBV7-2 and J usage is TRBJ2-1; no reliable D call. The CDR3 sequence is 14 residues long. Trimming removed 2 bases from V and 10 bases from J, with 15 bases in between. Per the germline V gene, CDR1 is SGHTA and CDR2 is FQGNSA.

CDR3 nucleotide sequence: TGTGCCAGCAGCCCTGACAGGGTAGCTTCCGGGGAGCTGTTTTTT. Its translation: CASSPDRVASGELFF. The chain couples TRBV12-3 or TRBV12-4 to TRBJ2-2; 7 nucleotides line up with TRBD1. The CDR3 extends over 15 amino acids. The V gene end was trimmed by 6 bases and the J gene end by 6 bases; junction bases not matched to a gene: 10.

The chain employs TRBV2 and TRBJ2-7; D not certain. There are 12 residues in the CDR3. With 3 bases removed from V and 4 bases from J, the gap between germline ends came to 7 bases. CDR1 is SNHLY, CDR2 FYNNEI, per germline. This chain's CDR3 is CASSDRIYEQYF. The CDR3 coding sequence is TGTGCCAGCAGTGACAGGATTTACGAGCAGTACTTC. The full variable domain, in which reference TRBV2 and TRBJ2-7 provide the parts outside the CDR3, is EPEVTQTPSHQVTQMGQEVILRCVPISNHLYFYWYRQILGQKVEFLVSFYNNEISEKSEIFDDQFSVERPDGSNFTLKIRSTKLEDSAMYFCASSDRIYEQYFGPGTRLTVT.

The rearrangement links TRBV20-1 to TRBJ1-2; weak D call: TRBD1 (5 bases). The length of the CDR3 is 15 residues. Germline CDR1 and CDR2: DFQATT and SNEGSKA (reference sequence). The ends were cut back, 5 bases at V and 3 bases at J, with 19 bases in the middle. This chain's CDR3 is CSAFDYRRADYGYTF. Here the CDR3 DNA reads TGCAGTGCTTTCGATTACAGGAGGGCGGACTATGGCTACACCTTC.

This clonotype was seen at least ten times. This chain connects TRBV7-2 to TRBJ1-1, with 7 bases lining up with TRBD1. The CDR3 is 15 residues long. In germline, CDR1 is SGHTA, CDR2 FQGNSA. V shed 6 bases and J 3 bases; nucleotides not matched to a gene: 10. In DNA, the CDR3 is TGTGCCAGCAGACTATCGGGACAGTCGTACACTGAAGCTTTCTTT. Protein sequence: CASRLSGQSYTEAFF. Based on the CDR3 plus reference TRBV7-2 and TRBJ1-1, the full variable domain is GAGVSQSPSNKVTEKGKDVELRCDPISGHTALYWYRQSLGQGLEFLIYFQGNSAPDKSGLPSDRFSAERTGGSVSTLTIQRTQQEDSAVYLCASRLSGQSYTEAFFGQGTRLTVV.

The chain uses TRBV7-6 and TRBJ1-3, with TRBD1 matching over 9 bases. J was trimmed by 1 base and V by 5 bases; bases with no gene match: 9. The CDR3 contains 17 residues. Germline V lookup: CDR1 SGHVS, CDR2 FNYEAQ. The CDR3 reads CASSRGTGPSSGNTIYF. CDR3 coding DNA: TGTGCCAGCAGCCGGGGGACAGGGCCTTCATCTGGAAACACCATATATTTT.

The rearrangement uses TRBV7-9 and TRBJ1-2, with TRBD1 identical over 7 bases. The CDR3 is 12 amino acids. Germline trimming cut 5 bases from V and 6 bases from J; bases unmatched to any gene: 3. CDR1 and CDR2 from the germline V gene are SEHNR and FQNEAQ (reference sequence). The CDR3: CASSLGTDGYTF. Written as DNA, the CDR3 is TGTGCCAGCAGCCTAGGGACAGATGGCTACACCTTC.